One and the same sample provided the 7 T cell receptor beta chains below, sequenced in a study of cytomegalovirus exposure and HLA in healthy donors. PCR amplification relied on 60 Vbeta primers (plus 13 Jbeta primers). TCRdb keeps only in-frame clones here, not all; method: immunoSEQ multiplex PCR. The data show 100,000 to 150,000 clones, 80% seen once. Sequenced sample: PBMCs. These receptors came from a man between 50 and 59 years old in good health and CMV-seronegative.

This clone has more than one count but fewer than ten. The chain is built from TRBV5-1 and TRBJ1-2; D perhaps matches TRBD1 (5 bases). Germline-derived CDR1 and CDR2 are SGHRS and YFSETQ. This CDR3 is built from 13 residues. V lost 4 bases and J lost 8, with 15 bases in between. The CDR3: CASSTDRTRGYTF. The CDR3, as DNA: TGCGCCAGCAGCACCGACAGAACCCGGGGCTACACCTTC.

The genes are TRBV7-9 and TRBJ2-7; 8 bases are shared with TRBD2. The CDR3 extends over 15 amino acids. Trimming at V came to 7 bases and at J to 7 bases, leaving 15 bases not matched to a gene. Germline V gene sequence: CDR1 SEHNR, CDR2 FQNEAQ (reference sequence). CDR3 protein: CASTPAGAKGGEQYF. For the CDR3, the DNA is TGTGCCAGCACCCCAGCGGGGGCGAAGGGAGGGGAGCAGTACTTC.

V gene TRBV27 combines with J gene TRBJ2-2; 10 bases agree with TRBD1. Germline V gives CDR1 MNHEY, CDR2 SMNVEV (reference sequence). After removal of 7 bases from V and 6 bases from J, the junction contained 8 bases not matched to a gene. This CDR3 has 15 amino acids. The CDR3 DNA follows: TGTGCCAGCATCGCGACAGGGGGCTGGGCCGGGGAGCTGTTTTTT. It is translated as CASIATGGWAGELFF.

The J gene is TRBJ1-4, the V gene TRBV19; 7 positions match TRBD1. The germline CDR1 and CDR2 sequences are LNHDA and SQIVND (reference sequence). The CDR3 is 17 amino acids. Trimming at V came to 5 bases and at J to 0 bases, leaving 9 bases not matched to a gene. The CDR3 here is CASSYPGQSSTNEKLFF. The CDR3 DNA follows: TGTGCCAGTAGTTACCCGGGACAGTCCTCAACTAATGAAAAACTGTTTTTT.

This clone was seen only once. The rearrangement links TRBV2 to TRBJ1-6, with a weak D call TRBD1 (5 bases). V lost 6 bases and J lost 5, with 8 bases in between. There are 13 residues in the CDR3. CDR1 is SNHLY, CDR2 FYNNEI, per germline. The DNA of the CDR3 is TGTGCCAGCAGGGGGCAGCATAATTCACCCCTCCACTTT. Translation gives CASRGQHNSPLHF.

This sequence joins TRBV19 and TRBJ2-2, with D possibly being TRBD2 (5 bases). Trimming stripped 1 base from V and 8 bases from J, with 11 bases between. Germline values: CDR1 LNHDA, CDR2 SQIVND (reference sequence). The CDR3 loop spans 14 amino acids. CDR3 sequence reads: CASSIGSPGGELFF. The CDR3 bases are TGTGCCAGTAGTATAGGTTCCCCGGGGGGGGAGCTGTTTTTT.

The chain links TRBV5-8 to TRBJ1-2; D gene unclear. Germline lookup yields CDR1 SGHTS and CDR2 YDEGEE. Trimming took off 3 bases at V and 6 bases at J, with 3 bases between the two ends. The CDR3 has 10 amino acids. CDR3: CASSSHGYTF. DNA of the CDR3: TGTGCCAGCAGCTCTCATGGCTACACCTTC.